This note documents a single T cell receptor beta chain sequence. What it binds is not known. This sample stems from a study of radiotherapy plus CTLA-4 blockade in lung cancer. Study at large: Objective response rate was over 15%; disease control rate, around 33%.

Whole-study findings and limits: In blood, early T cell clone dynamics reportedly predicted response best, together with interferon-beta. Blood TCR clones of tumor origin expanded after radiotherapy plus ipilimumab.

This table comes from immunoSEQ multiplex PCR, and its TCRdb copy is limited to in-frame clones, with some not included. Of roughly 73,000 clones in the sample, about nine tenths are singletons; the top ten hold about 38%. Between the trimmed V and J ends, which lost 1 base and 0 bases, there was a span of 7 bases. The CDR3 has 15 amino acids. CDR1 and CDR2 from the germline V gene are SNHLY and FYNNEI. Alongside CTLA-4 blockade with ipilimumab, patients with chemo-refractory metastatic non-small-cell lung cancer received focal radiation. The J gene is TRBJ1-3, the V gene TRBV2, with D uncertain. The sample here was peripheral blood, taken from a patient treated with radiotherapy plus ipilimumab. This TCR came from a human donor with non-small cell lung cancer that progressed on radiotherapy plus ipilimumab. The CDR3 protein is CASSEGSASGNTIYF. The CDR3 coding sequence is TGTGCCAGCAGTGAAGGCAGCGCCTCTGGAAACACCATATATTTT.